This T cell receptor (beta chain) was sequenced during a study of early T cells in non-severe SARS-CoV-2 infection (dated by TCRdb to about 2021). A note on the overall study: Because TCR sequencing was done on bulk RNA from unsorted whole blood, the alpha and beta chains could not be paired.

V has 7 bases trimmed and J has 0 bases trimmed; junction bases matching no gene number 10. The CDR3 sequence holds 16 residues, the cysteine and phenylalanine included. This entry keeps only the CDR3 DNA: 48 bases, framed from base 1. CDR1 SQVTM and CDR2 ANQGSEA were looked up in the germline V gene. Of note for this clonotype: Its binding antigen is unknown. No base qualities exist here, and no much larger clone lies one base off it.

Libraries came from 5' RACE. TCRdb records NextSeq 500 as the sequencer. Unique molecular identifiers were attached to individual cDNA molecules in the TCR library protocol so that sequencing error and PCR bias could be corrected. Sequencing covered both TCR alpha and beta chains, and within each sample the abundances of alpha and beta sequences were tightly co-correlated. From the authors' description of their analysis: Decombinator V4 was used to annotate TCR sequences for V gene, J gene and CDR3. Expanded TCRs were defined as changing significantly between any two time points under a Poisson model with p below 0.0001. TCR abundances were normalised to the total number of TCRs sequenced per sample and were expressed as counts per million. TRAV1-2 paired with TRAJ12, TRAJ20 or TRAJ33 defined MAIT TCRs, while TRAV10 paired with TRAJ18 defined iNKT TCRs. VDJdb, accessed on 1 November 2021, was searched for TCRs annotated for CMV, EBV and SARS-CoV-2, and TCRs annotated for more than one antigen were excluded. Starting from the raw public reads, TCRdb applied fastp trimming at Q25, assembled clones with MiXCR and retained in-frame beta chains. Every distinct CDR3 protein forms one entry, paired with its most common genes and DNA. The V and J calls reflect TCRdb's pipeline rather than the authors' work. In all, the sample holds about 71,000 distinct CDR3 sequences, and about an eighth of those were seen once. The ten biggest clones cover roughly 2.5% of the sample.

Overall results and qualifications from the work: VDJdb matching was skewed toward anti-spike CD8 responses and likely underestimated virus-specific expansions, missing private and CD4 specificities.

Set within a cohort of healthcare workers in London, UK, this nested case-control study involved weekly PCR testing of nasopharyngeal swabs along with blood sampling. Healthcare workers were recruited between 23 and 31 March 2020, during the week of the UK lockdown, and were followed weekly for up to roughly 15 weeks. Here the chain combines TRBV29-1 and TRBJ2-1, with 9 central nucleotides matching TRBD1. The sequence was collected from an adult who was a healthcare worker with PCR-confirmed SARS-CoV-2 infection or an uninfected control (not recorded which). Sample: whole blood, taken at baseline. The sequenced DNA: TGCAGCGCGGAGGTAGGACAGGGGAACTCCTACAATGAGCAGTTCTTC. It specifies CSAEVGQGNSYNEQFF.